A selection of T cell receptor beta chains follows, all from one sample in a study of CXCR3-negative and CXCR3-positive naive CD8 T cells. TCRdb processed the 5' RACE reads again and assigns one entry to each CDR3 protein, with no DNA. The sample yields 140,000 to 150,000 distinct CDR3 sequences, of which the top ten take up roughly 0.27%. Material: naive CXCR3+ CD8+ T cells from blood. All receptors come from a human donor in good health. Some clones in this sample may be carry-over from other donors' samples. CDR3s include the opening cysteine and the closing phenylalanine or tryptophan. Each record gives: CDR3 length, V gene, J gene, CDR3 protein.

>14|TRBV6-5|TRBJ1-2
CASSILGQGHGYTF
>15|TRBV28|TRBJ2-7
CASTLGLALPYEQYF
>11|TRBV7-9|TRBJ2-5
CASSSKETQYF
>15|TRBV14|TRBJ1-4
CASSPIGRGNEKLFF
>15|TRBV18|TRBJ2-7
CASSPSTYLSYEQYF
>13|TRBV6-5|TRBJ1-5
CASSGGSNQPQHF
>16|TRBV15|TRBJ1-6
CATSGRTYRGESPLHF
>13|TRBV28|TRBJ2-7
CASSFNRAYEQYF
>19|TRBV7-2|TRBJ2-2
CASSRSRDSPKTITGELFF
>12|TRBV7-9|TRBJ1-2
CASSQDTGGYTF
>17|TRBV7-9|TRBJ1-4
CASSLSSAGGLDEKLFF
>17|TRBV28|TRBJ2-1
CASSFREGLSSYNEQFF
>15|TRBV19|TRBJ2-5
CASSILSGAQETQYF
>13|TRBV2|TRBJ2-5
CASSDGLQETQYF
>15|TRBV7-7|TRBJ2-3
CASSLVESDTDTQYF
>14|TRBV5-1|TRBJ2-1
CASSSGQENNEQFF
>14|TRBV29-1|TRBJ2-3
CSVEGGVDTDTQYF
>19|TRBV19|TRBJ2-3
CASSPSGLAGPGGTDTQYF
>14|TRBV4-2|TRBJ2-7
CASSLTGASNEQYF
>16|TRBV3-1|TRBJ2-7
CASSQDGGAGDYEQYF
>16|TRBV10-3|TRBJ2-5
CAISNPGQGEEETQYF
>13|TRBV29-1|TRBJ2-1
CSLDGIAGNEQFF
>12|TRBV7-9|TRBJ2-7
CASSLGGAVIFF
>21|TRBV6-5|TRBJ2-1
CASSYSTSGGHHSISGDEQFF
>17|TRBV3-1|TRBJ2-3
CASSQDLSGGHTDTQYF
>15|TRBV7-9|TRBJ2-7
CASSLGLGRTNEQYF
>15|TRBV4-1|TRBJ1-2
CASSQDGQGHYGYTF
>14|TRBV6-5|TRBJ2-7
CASSYGTGVGEKYF
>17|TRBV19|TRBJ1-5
CASSILYGGRWDQPQHF